This T cell receptor beta chain was retrieved from a study of spatial heterogeneity in lung cancer. Turning to the study itself: Donors were around 70 untreated early-stage non-small cell lung cancer patients.

This clonotype has a handful of counts. Carried by each TCR cDNA molecule was a unique molecular identifier. Via MiXCR, TCRdb re-called the 5' RACE reads, giving one row per CDR3 protein. The table lists over 95,000 distinct CDR3 sequences, 10% to 12% of them singletons. This sample's time point: blood at routine non-recurrence follow-up after resection. The CDR3 covers 14 residues. V was cut by 4 bases and J by 0 bases, with 9 bases left in between. CDR1 and CDR2 from the germline V gene are MNHNY and SVGAGI (reference sequence). The source material was PBMCs, sampled at follow-up. The V and J genes are TRBV6-6 and TRBJ1-1; D not resolved. This clonotype was sampled from a female donor with early-stage non-small cell lung cancer. The chain's CDR3 is CASSSLGMNTEAFF. The CDR3 coding sequence is TGTGCCAGCAGTTCACTGGGAATGAACACTGAAGCTTTCTTT.